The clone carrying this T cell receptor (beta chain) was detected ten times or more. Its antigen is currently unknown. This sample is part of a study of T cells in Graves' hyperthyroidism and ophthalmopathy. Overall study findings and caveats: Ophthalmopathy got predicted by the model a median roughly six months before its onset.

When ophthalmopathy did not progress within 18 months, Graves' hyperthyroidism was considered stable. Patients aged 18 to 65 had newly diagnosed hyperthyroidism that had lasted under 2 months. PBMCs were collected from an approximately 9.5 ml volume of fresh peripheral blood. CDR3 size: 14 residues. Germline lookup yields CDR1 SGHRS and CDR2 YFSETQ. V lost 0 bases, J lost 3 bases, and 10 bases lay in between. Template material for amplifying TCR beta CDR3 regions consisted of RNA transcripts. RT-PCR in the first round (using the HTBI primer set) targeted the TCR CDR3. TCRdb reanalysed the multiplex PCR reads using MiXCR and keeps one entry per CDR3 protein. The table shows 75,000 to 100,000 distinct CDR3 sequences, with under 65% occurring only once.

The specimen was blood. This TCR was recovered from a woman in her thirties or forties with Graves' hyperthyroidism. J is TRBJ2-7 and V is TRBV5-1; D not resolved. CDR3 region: CASSLGTDYYEQYF. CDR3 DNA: TGCGCCAGCAGCTTGGGGACGGATTACTACGAGCAGTACTTC. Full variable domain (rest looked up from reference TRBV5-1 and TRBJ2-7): KAGVTQTPRYLIKTRGQQVTLSCSPISGHRSVSWYQQTPGQGLQFLFEYFSETQRNKGNFPGRFSGRQFSNSRSEMNVSTLELGDSALYLCASSLGTDYYEQYFGPGTRLTVT.